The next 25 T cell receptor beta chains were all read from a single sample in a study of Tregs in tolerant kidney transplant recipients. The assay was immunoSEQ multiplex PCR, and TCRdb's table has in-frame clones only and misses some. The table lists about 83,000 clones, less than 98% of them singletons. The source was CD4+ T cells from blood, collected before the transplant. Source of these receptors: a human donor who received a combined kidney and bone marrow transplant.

CDR3 nucleotides: TGTGCCAGCAGCTTAGGCCCTGGGGGGACTAGCGGGGGCTCCTACGAGCAGTACTTC. It is translated as CASSLGPGGTSGGSYEQYF. The rearrangement joins TRBV7-2 to TRBJ2-7, with TRBD2 identical over 14 bases. Germline values: CDR1 SGHTA, CDR2 FQGNSA. CDR3 length: 19 amino acids. Losses at the gene ends were 1 base for V and 0 bases for J; bases not matched to a gene: 8.

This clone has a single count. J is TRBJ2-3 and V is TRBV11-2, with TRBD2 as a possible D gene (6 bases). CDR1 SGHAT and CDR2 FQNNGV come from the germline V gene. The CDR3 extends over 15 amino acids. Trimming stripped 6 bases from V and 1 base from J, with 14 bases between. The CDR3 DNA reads TGTGCCAGCAGTTTCTTCGCTAGCGGCACAGATACGCAGTATTTT. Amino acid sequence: CASSFFASGTDTQYF.

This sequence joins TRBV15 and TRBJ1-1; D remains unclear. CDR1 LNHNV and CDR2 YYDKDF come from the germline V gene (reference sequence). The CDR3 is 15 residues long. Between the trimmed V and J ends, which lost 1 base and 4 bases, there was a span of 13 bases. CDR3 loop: CATSRVRAAGTEAFF. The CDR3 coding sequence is TGTGCCACCAGCAGAGTCCGGGCCGCGGGCACTGAAGCTTTCTTT.

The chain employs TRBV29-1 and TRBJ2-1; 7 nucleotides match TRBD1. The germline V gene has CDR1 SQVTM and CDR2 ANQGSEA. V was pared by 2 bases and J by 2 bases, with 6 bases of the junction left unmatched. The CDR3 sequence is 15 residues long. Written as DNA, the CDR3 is TGCAGCGTTGAAAAGGGGACAGCAGCCTACAATGAGCAGTTCTTC. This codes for CSVEKGTAAYNEQFF.

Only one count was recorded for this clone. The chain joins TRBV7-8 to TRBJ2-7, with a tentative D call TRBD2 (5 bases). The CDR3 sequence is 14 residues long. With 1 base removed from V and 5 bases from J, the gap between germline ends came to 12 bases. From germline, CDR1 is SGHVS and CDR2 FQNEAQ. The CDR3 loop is CASSLVPAGDEQYF. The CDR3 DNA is TGTGCCAGCAGCTTAGTTCCCGCGGGTGACGAGCAGTACTTC. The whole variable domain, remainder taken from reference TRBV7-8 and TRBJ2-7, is GAGVSQSPRYKVAKRGQDVALRCDPISGHVSLFWYQQALGQGPEFLTYFQNEAQLDKSGLPSDRFFAERPEGSVSTLKIQRTQQEDSAVYLCASSLVPAGDEQYFGPGTRLTVT.

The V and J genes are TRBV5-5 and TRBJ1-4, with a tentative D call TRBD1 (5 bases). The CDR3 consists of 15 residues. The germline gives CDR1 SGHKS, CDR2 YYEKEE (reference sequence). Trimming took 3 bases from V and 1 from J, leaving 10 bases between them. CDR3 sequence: CASSSTGGTNEKLFF. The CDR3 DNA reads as TGTGCCAGCAGCTCTACAGGCGGAACTAATGAAAAACTGTTTTTT.

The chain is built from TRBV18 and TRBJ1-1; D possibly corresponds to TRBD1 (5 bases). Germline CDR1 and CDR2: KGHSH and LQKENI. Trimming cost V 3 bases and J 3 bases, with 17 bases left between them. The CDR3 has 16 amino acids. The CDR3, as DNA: TGTGCCAGCTCACCTCTCCGGGACTTACTGGACACTGAAGCTTTCTTT. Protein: CASSPLRDLLDTEAFF. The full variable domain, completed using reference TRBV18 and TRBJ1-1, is NAGVMQNPRHLVRRRGQEARLRCSPMKGHSHVYWYRQLPEEGLKFMVYLQKENIIDESGMPKERFSAEFPKEGPSILRIQQVVRGDSAAYFCASSPLRDLLDTEAFFGQGTRLTVV.

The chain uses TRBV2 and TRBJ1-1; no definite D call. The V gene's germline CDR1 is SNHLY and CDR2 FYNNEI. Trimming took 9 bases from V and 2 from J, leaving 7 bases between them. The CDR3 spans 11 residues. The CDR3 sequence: CASTGNTEAFF. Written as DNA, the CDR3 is TGTGCCAGTACGGGTAACACTGAAGCTTTCTTT. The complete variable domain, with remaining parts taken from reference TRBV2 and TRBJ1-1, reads EPEVTQTPSHQVTQMGQEVILRCVPISNHLYFYWYRQILGQKVEFLVSFYNNEISEKSEIFDDQFSVERPDGSNFTLKIRSTKLEDSAMYFCASTGNTEAFFGQGTRLTVV.

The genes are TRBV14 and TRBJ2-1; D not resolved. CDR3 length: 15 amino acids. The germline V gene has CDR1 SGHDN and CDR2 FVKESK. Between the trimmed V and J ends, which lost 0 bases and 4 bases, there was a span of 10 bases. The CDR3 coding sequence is TGTGCCAGCAGCCAAGATCCATTCAGGTACAATGAGCAGTTCTTC. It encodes CASSQDPFRYNEQFF.

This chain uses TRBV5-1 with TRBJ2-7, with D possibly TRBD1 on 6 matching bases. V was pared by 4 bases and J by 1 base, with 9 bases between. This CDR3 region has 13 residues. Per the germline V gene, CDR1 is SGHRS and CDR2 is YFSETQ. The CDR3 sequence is CASSRTASYEQYF. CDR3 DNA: TGCGCCAGCAGCCGGACAGCTTCCTACGAGCAGTACTTC.

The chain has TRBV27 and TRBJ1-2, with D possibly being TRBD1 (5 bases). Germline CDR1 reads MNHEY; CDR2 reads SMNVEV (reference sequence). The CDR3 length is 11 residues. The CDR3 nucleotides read TGTGTGCAGGGCCTTTACTATGGCTACACCTTC. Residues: CVQGLYYGYTF.

The CDR3 loop reads CASSLAGFRTGELFF. The CDR3 region has the DNA TGTGCCAGCAGCTTAGCCGGGTTTCGGACCGGGGAGCTGTTTTTT. The chain links TRBV7-6 to TRBJ2-2; no definite D call. The CDR3 loop spans 15 amino acids. The germline CDR1 and CDR2 sequences are SGHVS and FNYEAQ. V lost 0 bases and J 5 bases, leaving 10 bases between the germline ends. The entire variable domain, with the rest obtained from reference TRBV7-6 and TRBJ2-2, is as follows: GAGVSQSPRYKVTKRGQDVALRCDPISGHVSLYWYRQALGQGPEFLTYFNYEAQQDKSGLPNDRFSAERPEGSISTLTIQRTEQRDSAMYRCASSLAGFRTGELFFGEGSRLTVL.

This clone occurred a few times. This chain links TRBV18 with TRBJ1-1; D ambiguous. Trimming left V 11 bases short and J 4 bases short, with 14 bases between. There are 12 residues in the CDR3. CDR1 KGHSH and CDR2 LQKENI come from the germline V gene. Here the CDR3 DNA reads TGTGCCGGGCGGGGAAGTGGCACTGAAGCTTTCTTT. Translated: CAGRGSGTEAFF.

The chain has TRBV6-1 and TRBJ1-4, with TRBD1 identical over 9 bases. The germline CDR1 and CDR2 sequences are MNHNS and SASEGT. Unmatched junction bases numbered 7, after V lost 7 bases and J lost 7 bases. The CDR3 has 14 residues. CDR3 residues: CASNVDRGSEKLFF. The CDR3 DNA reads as TGTGCCAGCAATGTGGACAGGGGTTCTGAAAAACTGTTTTTT.

Here the CDR3 reads CASSPSQGNSPLHF. CDR3 bases: TGTGCCAGCTCACCATCCCAGGGCAATTCACCCCTCCACTTT. The V call is TRBV18, the J call TRBJ1-6; D perhaps matches TRBD1 (5 bases). Germline CDR1 is KGHSH and CDR2 is LQKENI. V shed 2 bases and J shed 7 bases, with 9 bases lying between them. The CDR3 runs to 14 residues.

CDR3 residues: CASSPDSGNTIYF. The CDR3 nucleotides read TGTGCCAGCAGCCCCGACAGTGGAAACACCATATATTTT. This chain joins TRBV11-3 and TRBJ1-3; tentative D call: TRBD1 (5 bases). Per the germline V gene, CDR1 is SGHNT and CDR2 is YENEEA. This CDR3 region has 13 residues. V was trimmed by 5 bases and J by 3 bases, leaving 8 bases between them. Based on the CDR3 plus reference TRBV11-3 and TRBJ1-3, the full variable domain is EAGVVQSPRYKIIEKKQPVAFWCNPISGHNTLYWYLQNLGQGPELLIRYENEEAVDDSQLPKDRFSAERLKGVDSTLKIQPAELGDSAVYLCASSPDSGNTIYFGEGSWLTVV.

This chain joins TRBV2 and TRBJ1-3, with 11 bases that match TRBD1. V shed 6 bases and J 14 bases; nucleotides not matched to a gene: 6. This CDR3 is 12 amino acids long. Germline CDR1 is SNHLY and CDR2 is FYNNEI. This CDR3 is CASSVAGQGVYF. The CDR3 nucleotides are TGTGCCAGCAGCGTTGCGGGACAGGGGGTATATTTT.

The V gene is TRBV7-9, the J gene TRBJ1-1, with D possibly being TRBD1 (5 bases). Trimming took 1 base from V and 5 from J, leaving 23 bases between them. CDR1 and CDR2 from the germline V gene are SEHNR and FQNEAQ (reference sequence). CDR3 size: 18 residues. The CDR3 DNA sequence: TGTGCCAGCAGCTTAGTGGGGTATAGGCAAGGGGCGATAACTGAAGCTTTCTTT. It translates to CASSLVGYRQGAITEAFF. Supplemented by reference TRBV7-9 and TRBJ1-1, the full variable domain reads DTGVSQNPRHKITKRGQNVTFRCDPISEHNRLYWYRQTLGQGPEFLTYFQNEAQLEKSRLLSDRFSAERPKGSFSTLEIQRTEQGDSAMYLCASSLVGYRQGAITEAFFGQGTRLTVV.

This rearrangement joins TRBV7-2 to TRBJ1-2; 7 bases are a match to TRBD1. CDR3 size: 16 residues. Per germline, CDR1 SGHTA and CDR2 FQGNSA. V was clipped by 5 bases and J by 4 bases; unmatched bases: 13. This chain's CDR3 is CASSLRTGGMVYGYTF. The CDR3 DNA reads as TGTGCCAGCAGCCTCCGGACAGGAGGCATGGTCTATGGCTACACCTTC. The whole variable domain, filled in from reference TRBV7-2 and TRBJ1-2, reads GAGVSQSPSNKVTEKGKDVELRCDPISGHTALYWYRQSLGQGLEFLIYFQGNSAPDKSGLPSDRFSAERTGGSVSTLTIQRTQQEDSAVYLCASSLRTGGMVYGYTFGSGTRLTVV.

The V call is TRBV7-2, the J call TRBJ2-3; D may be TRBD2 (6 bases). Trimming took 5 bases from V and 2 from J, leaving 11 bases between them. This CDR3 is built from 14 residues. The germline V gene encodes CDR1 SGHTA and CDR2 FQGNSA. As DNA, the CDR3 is TGTGCCAGCAGCCCGGGACTTTTCACAGATACGCAGTATTTT. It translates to CASSPGLFTDTQYF. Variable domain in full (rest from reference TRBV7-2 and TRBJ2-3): GAGVSQSPSNKVTEKGKDVELRCDPISGHTALYWYRQSLGQGLEFLIYFQGNSAPDKSGLPSDRFSAERTGGSVSTLTIQRTQQEDSAVYLCASSPGLFTDTQYFGPGTRLTVL.

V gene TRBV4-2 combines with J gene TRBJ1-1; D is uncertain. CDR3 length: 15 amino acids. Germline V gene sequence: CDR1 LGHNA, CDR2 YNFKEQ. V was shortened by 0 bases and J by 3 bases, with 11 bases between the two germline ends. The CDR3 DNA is TGTGCCAGCAGCCAAGATCTCGTAGTCTACACTGAAGCTTTCTTT. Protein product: CASSQDLVVYTEAFF.

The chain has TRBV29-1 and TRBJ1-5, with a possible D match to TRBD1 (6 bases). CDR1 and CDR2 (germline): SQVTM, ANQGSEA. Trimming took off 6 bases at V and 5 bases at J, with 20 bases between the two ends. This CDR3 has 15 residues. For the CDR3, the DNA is TGCAGCGTCCTACTACAGGGTCGGTCCGATCAGCCCCAGCATTTT. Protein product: CSVLLQGRSDQPQHF.

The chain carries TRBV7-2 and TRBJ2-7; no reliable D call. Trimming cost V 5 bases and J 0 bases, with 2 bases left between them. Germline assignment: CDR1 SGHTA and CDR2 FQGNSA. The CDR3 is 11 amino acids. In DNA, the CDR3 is TGTGCCAGCAGCCTCTCCTACGAGCAGTACTTC. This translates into CASSLSYEQYF.

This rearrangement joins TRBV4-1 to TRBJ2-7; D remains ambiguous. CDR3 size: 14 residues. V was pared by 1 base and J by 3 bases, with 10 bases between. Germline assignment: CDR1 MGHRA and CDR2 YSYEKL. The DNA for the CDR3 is TGCGCCAGCAGCCAAGTGTCCGGTTTCTACGAGCAGTACTTC. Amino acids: CASSQVSGFYEQYF.

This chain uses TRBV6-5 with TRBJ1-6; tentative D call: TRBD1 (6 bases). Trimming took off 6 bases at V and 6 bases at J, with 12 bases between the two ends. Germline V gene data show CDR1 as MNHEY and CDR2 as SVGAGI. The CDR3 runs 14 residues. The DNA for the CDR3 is TGTGCCAGCAGAAACAGGGTTCTTAATTCACCCCTCCACTTT. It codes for CASRNRVLNSPLHF.